Presented here are 19 T cell receptor beta chains from one specimen sequenced in a study of molecular identifiers for immune sequencing clone quantification. TCRdb passed the PCR reads through MiXCR, listing each CDR3 protein once. Altogether 550,000 to 750,000 distinct CDR3 sequences are present, about 20% being singletons, with the ten largest covering 0.75% to 0.95%. Sequenced material: naive CD8+ T cells from blood, with Jurkat cell RNA spiked in. Specified subset: FACS-sorted CD8+CD4-CCR7+CD45RA+ naive T cells. These receptors were taken from a human donor in good health. Some libraries in this study had Jurkat cell RNA spiked in.

This clonotype occurred many times. This chain's CDR3 is CASSFGRGNTEAFF. Written as DNA, the CDR3 is TGCGCCAGCAGCTTTGGCAGGGGGAACACTGAAGCTTTCTTT. The rearrangement uses TRBV5-1 and TRBJ1-1, with TRBD1 as a possible D gene (6 bases). Germline values: CDR1 SGHRS, CDR2 YFSETQ. Between the trimmed V and J ends, which lost 2 bases and 1 base, there was a span of 9 bases. CDR3 length equals 14 residues. The whole variable domain, remainder taken from reference TRBV5-1 and TRBJ1-1, is KAGVTQTPRYLIKTRGQQVTLSCSPISGHRSVSWYQQTPGQGLQFLFEYFSETQRNKGNFPGRFSGRQFSNSRSEMNVSTLELGDSALYLCASSFGRGNTEAFFGQGTRLTVV.

This clonotype occurred many times. The chain couples TRBV11-2 to TRBJ2-3; D assignment may be TRBD1 or TRBD2 (6 bases each). Germline V CDR1 and CDR2: SGHAT, FQNNGV. CDR3 length: 16 residues. V was cut by 5 bases and J by 1 base, with 16 bases left in between. The CDR3 protein is CASSPHPGAGTDTQYF. The CDR3 DNA reads as TGTGCCAGCAGCCCCCACCCGGGGGCGGGCACAGATACGCAGTATTTT.

A word on this clonotype: A single base separates this from a much larger clone, so it may be a read error. V is TRBV28 and J is TRBJ2-1; D gene unclear. CDR3 length: 12 amino acids. Per germline, CDR1 MDHEN and CDR2 SYDVKM. The CDR3 is CASGLYVYGQFF. Here the CDR3 DNA reads TGTGCCAGCGGTTTATACGTTTATGGGCAGTTCTTC.

Points on this clonotype: A much larger clone lies one base from this, so it may be a read error. The V gene is TRBV30, the J gene TRBJ1-1, with D hard to call. The CDR3 has 13 residues. CDR1 is GTSNPN, CDR2 SVGIG, per germline (reference sequence). The CDR3 is CVWRRSGFTEAFF. CDR3 bases: TGTGTCTGGAGACGCTCCGGTTTCACTGAAGCTTTCTTT.

The gene calls are TRBV4-3 and TRBJ2-1; TRBD1 agrees at 10 bases. V was pared by 0 bases and J by 9 bases, with 14 bases of the junction left unmatched. The length of the CDR3 is 18 residues. Germline assignment: CDR1 LGHNA and CDR2 YSLEER. CDR3: CASSQDSREGTGDSEQFF. DNA for the CDR3: TGCGCCAGCAGCCAAGATAGTCGCGAGGGGACAGGGGATAGTGAGCAGTTCTTC.

The gene calls are TRBV6-6 and TRBJ2-7; 8 bases align to TRBD2. This CDR3 has 13 amino acids. CDR1 is MNHNY and CDR2 is SVGAGI in the germline V gene (reference sequence). Trimming cost V 4 bases and J 5 bases; bases outside gene matches: 4. The CDR3: CASSWGLGNEQYF. For the CDR3, the DNA is TGTGCCAGCAGTTGGGGACTAGGCAACGAGCAGTACTTC.

Regarding this clonotype: A much more abundant neighbour one base away suggests this may be a read error. The chain joins TRBV7-9 to TRBJ2-7; 7 nucleotides match TRBD2. Germline trimming cut 5 bases from V and 8 bases from J; bases unmatched to any gene: 12. CDR1 and CDR2 (germline): SEHNR, FQNEAQ (reference sequence). The CDR3 runs to 14 residues. CDR3 coding DNA: TGTGCCAGCAGCCCTACTACCGGGGGGTCCAAGCAGTACTTC. Translated, it gives CASSPTTGGSKQYF.

Only a few counts were recorded for this clonotype. The chain links TRBV5-4 to TRBJ2-1, with TRBD1 matching 12 bases. With V trimmed by 2 bases and J by 8 bases, 5 bases remained unmatched. This CDR3 is 15 amino acids long. From germline, CDR1 is SGHNT and CDR2 YYREEE (reference sequence). In DNA form, the CDR3 reads TGTGCCAGCAGCTTAATGGGACAGGGGGCACATGAGCAGTTCTTC. It encodes CASSLMGQGAHEQFF.

This clonotype occurred many times. The CDR3 bases are TGTGCCAGCAGCCCCGACCGGGACAGACTCTACAATGAGCAGTTCTTC. Its protein product is CASSPDRDRLYNEQFF. The V and J genes are TRBV11-2 and TRBJ2-1; 7 nucleotides line up with TRBD1. CDR1 is SGHAT, CDR2 FQNNGV, per germline. The junction had 10 bases not matched to a gene; V was cut back by 5 bases and J by 3 bases. The CDR3 runs to 16 residues.

The chain joins TRBV24-1 to TRBJ2-3, with TRBD2 identical over 16 bases. The V and J ends lost 4 bases and 5 bases, in that order; junction bases with no gene match: 8. Germline assignment: CDR1 KGHDR and CDR2 SFDVKD. The CDR3 has 18 amino acids. This chain's CDR3 is CATSDPGLAGGPEDTQYF. The CDR3 DNA reads as TGTGCCACCAGTGACCCGGGACTAGCGGGAGGGCCGGAAGATACGCAGTATTTT.

V is TRBV7-2 and J is TRBJ2-7; 7 nucleotides match TRBD2. Germline CDR1 SGHTA, CDR2 FQGNSA. CDR3 length: 16 amino acids. The ends lost 5 bases at V and 2 bases at J; junction bases unmatched: 12. CDR3 bases: TGTGCCAGCAGCCCTAGGTCGAAGCGGGAACCCTACGAGCAGTACTTC. Residues: CASSPRSKREPYEQYF.

Many counts were recorded for this clonotype. The chain links TRBV7-9 to TRBJ2-2; D is ambiguous. Per the germline V gene, CDR1 is SEHNR and CDR2 is FQNEAQ (reference sequence). Deletions cut 5 bases from V and 1 base from J, with 14 bases between. The CDR3 covers 16 residues. Written as DNA, the CDR3 is TGTGCCAGCAGCCCGGACCACTACCTGAACACCGGGGAGCTGTTTTTT. This encodes CASSPDHYLNTGELFF.

This clonotype was seen many times. This rearrangement joins TRBV19 to TRBJ1-5; a weak D match, TRBD1 (6 bases). The CDR3 extends over 16 amino acids. From germline, CDR1 is LNHDA and CDR2 SQIVND (reference sequence). Trimming removed 1 base from V and 0 bases from J, with 10 bases in between. CDR3 in amino acids: CASSIARGRSNQPQHF. The CDR3 DNA reads TGTGCCAGTAGTATAGCCAGGGGACGTAGCAATCAGCCCCAGCATTTT.

Details on this clonotype: Being one base from a much bigger clone, this may be a read error. J is TRBJ1-2 and V is TRBV6-1; D remains unclear. From germline, CDR1 is MNHNS and CDR2 SASEGT. The CDR3 length is 11 residues. CDR3 protein: CASKTPYGHTF. CDR3 sequence (DNA): TGTGCCAGCAAAACCCCCTATGGCCACACCTTC.

The rearrangement joins TRBV15 to TRBJ2-5; possible D gene TRBD2, 5 bases. CDR1 is LNHNV, CDR2 YYDKDF, per germline (reference sequence). The CDR3 length is 14 residues. Trimming stripped 7 bases from V and 2 bases from J, with 14 bases between. For the CDR3, the DNA is TGTGCCACCACTCAACGGACTTTACAAGAGACCCAGTACTTC. Protein: CATTQRTLQETQYF.

Ten or more counts support this clonotype. The V call is TRBV4-1, the J call TRBJ2-7; 7 positions agree with TRBD1. The CDR3 has 15 residues. The V and J ends lost 3 bases and 5 bases, in that order; junction bases with no gene match: 10. Germline V gene data show CDR1 as MGHRA and CDR2 as YSYEKL. The CDR3 coding sequence is TGCGCCAGCAGCCATATCCCAGGGGGTCGGGACGAGCAGTACTTC. Its translation: CASSHIPGGRDEQYF.

The sample holds many counts of this clonotype. The genes are TRBV28 and TRBJ2-7; perhaps TRBD1 as D (6 bases). The CDR3 covers 13 residues. V lost 6 bases and J lost 5, with 14 bases in between. Germline CDR1 MDHEN, CDR2 SYDVKM. The CDR3 nucleotides are TGTGCCAGCAGCCAAACCGGGACACACGAGCAGTACTTC. The encoded protein is CASSQTGTHEQYF.

The table lists this clonotype with many counts. The chain combines TRBV13 with TRBJ2-3; D possibly corresponds to TRBD1 (6 bases). This CDR3 is 12 amino acids long. V dropped 5 bases and J dropped 8 bases, with 11 bases sitting between them. The germline CDR1 and CDR2 sequences are PRHDT and FYEKMQ (reference sequence). The chain's CDR3 is CASSGQSGTQYF. In DNA, the CDR3 is TGTGCCAGCAGCGGACAGTCCGGTACGCAGTATTTT.

Notes on this clonotype: A much larger clone differs by one base, so this may be a read error. The CDR3 DNA follows: TGCAGTGCTAGAGATCTCTTCGCGGGAGCTGAAGAGCAGTACTTC. Protein product: CSARDLFAGAEEQYF. The gene calls are TRBV20-1 and TRBJ2-7; 7 bases are a match to TRBD2. The germline V gene has CDR1 DFQATT and CDR2 SNEGSKA (reference sequence). The CDR3 consists of 15 residues. The trim removed 0 bases at V and 7 bases at J, leaving 12 bases unmatched.